Reported below is one T cell receptor beta chain. The antigen this receptor binds is unknown. No much larger clone exists at a distance of one base, and base qualities are not known. The library was made by the immunoSEQ multiplex PCR assay. From the authors' description of their analysis: A statistical classification framework was developed to diagnose cytomegalovirus status using the catalog of TCR beta chain sequences. TCRdb holds this immuneACCESS table with in-frame rearrangements only. Some clones are missing; in checked studies, unresolved V genes explain under half, and the rest has no known cause. That table gives V, J and clone size, and the DNA gave D and trimming. This sample has about 60,000 clones in its table, and around 96% of those were observed once. The ten largest clones capture around 0.9% of the sample. The sample is drawn from a study of cytomegalovirus exposure and HLA in healthy donors (dated 2017 in TCRdb). The study in broad terms: According to a later analysis, the roughly 120 validation repertoires were produced on the same platform as the 600 to 850 repertoires of the first cohort. The study aimed to test whether signatures of past pathogen exposure could be identified by cataloging public T cell receptors. A separate validation cohort of over a hundred different subjects was used in addition to the approximately 700-subject first cohort. The study combined high-throughput TCR immunosequencing, statistical association of individual TCRs with disease status, and machine learning to predict cytomegalovirus infection status.

Broader findings and caveats from the paper: In both the original and validation cohorts, the classifier was reported to diagnose cytomegalovirus status with high specificity and sensitivity. Most TCR sequences were seen in very few donors, while some public TCRs were found in many individuals. The authors suggested that the approach could potentially be extended to other disease states and immunological phenotypes. Three of the identified cytomegalovirus-associated TCR beta chains were confirmed in vitro to be specific for cytomegalovirus antigens. In the study, some 160 TCR beta chains were listed as associated with cytomegalovirus. A later analysis lacked HLA typing for the validation cohort, so it scored co-occurrence in that cohort across all 110 or so repertoires. A later analysis found that TCRs clustered in the first cohort also tended to co-occur in the 120 validation repertoires, with just under 95% of cluster scores above 0.

The CDR3 holds 12 amino acids from the cysteine to the phenylalanine. The retained sequence is limited to the CDR3, 36 bases, with the frame set at the first base. V is cut by 5 bases and J by 6 bases, and the space between the germline ends is 9 bases. The germline V gene specifies SGHRS as CDR1 and YFSETQ as CDR2. The donors belonged to the validation cohort of about 120 subjects, which was separate from the roughly 670-subject first cohort. Sequencing was carried out using PBMCs. The sequence was collected from a man younger than 35 in good health and CMV-seronegative. The sequence is built from TRBV5-1 and TRBJ2-1; the D gene lacks a confident call. The DNA sequence follows: TGCGCCAGCAGACCCGGTGGCAATGAGCAGTTCTTC. Translated, this gives CASRPGGNEQFF.